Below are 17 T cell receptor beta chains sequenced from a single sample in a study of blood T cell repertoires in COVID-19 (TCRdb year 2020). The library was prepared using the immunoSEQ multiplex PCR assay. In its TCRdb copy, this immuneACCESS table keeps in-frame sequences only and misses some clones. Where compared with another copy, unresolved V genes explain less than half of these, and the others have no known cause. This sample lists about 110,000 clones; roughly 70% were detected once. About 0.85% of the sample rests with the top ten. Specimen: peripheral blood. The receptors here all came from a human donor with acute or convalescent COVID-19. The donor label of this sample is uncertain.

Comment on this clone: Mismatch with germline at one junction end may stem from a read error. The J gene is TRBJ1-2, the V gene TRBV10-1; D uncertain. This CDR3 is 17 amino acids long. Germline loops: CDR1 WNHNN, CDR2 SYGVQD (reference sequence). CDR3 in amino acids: CASSDGRDLCKTPATSF. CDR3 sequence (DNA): TGCGCCAGCAGTGATGGCCGGGATCTTTGTAAGACCCCGGCTACGTCTTTC.

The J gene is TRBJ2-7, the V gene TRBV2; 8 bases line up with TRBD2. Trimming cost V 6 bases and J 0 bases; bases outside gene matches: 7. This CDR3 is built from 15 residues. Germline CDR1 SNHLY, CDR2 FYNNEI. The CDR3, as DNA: TGTGCCAGCAGGGTTGACAGCGGGAGCTCCTACGAGCAGTACGTC. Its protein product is CASRVDSGSSYEQYV.

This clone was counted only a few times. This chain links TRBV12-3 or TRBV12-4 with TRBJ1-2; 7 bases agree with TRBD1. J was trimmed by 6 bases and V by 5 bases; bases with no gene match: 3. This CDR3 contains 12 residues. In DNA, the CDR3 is TGTGCCAGCAGTCGGACAGGAGATGGCTACACCTTC. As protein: CASSRTGDGYTF.

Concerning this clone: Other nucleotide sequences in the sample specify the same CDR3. CDR3 protein: CASSSQGYTEAFF. CDR3 nucleotide sequence: TGTGCCAGCAGCTCACAGGGCTACACTGAAGCTTTCTTT. The chain combines TRBV7-2 with TRBJ1-1; D perhaps matches TRBD1 (6 bases). This CDR3 has 13 amino acids. Germline lookup yields CDR1 SGHTA and CDR2 FQGNSA. The ends were cut back, 4 bases at V and 3 bases at J, with 9 bases in the middle.

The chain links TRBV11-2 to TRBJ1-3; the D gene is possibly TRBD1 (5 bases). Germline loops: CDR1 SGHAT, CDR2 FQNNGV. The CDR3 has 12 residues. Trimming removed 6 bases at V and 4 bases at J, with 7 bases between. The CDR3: CASRKGGNTIYF. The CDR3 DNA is TGTGCCAGCAGAAAGGGGGGAAACACCATATATTTT.

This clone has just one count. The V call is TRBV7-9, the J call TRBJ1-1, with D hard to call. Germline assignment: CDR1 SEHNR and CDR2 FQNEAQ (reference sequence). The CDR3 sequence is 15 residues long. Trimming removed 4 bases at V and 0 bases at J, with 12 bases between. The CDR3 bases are TGTGCCAGCAGCTCCCGGGGAGGCTTGAACACTGAAGCTTTCTTT. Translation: CASSSRGGLNTEAFF.

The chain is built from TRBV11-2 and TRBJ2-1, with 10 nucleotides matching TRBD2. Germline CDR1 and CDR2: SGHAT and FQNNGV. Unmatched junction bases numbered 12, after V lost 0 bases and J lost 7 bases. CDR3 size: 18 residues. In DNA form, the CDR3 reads TGTGCCAGCAGCTTAGATATGGGAGCGGGGGGGCCGGTGAATGAGCAGTTCTTC. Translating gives CASSLDMGAGGPVNEQFF. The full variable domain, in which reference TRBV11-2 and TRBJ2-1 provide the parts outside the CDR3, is EAGVAQSPRYKIIEKRQSVAFWCNPISGHATLYWYQQILGQGPKLLIQFQNNGVVDDSQLPKDRFSAERLKGVDSTLKIQPAKLEDSAVYLCASSLDMGAGGPVNEQFFGPGTRLTVL.

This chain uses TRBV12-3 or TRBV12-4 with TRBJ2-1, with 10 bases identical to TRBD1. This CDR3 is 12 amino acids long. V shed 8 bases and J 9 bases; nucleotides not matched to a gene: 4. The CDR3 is CASRTGGTEQFF. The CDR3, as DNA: TGTGCCAGCCGGACAGGGGGAACTGAGCAGTTCTTC.

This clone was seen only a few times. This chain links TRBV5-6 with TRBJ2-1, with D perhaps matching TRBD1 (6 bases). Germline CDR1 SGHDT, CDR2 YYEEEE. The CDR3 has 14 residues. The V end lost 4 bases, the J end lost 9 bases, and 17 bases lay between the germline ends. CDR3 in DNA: TGTGCCAGCAGCGGAGGAGGAGAAGGGGGTGAGCAGTTCTTC. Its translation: CASSGGGEGGEQFF.

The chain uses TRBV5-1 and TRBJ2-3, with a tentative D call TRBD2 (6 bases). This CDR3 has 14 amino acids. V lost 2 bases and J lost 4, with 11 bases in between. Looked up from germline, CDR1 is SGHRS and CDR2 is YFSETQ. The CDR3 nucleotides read TGCGCCAGCAGCTTCGGGAGCGCATCAGATACGCAGTATTTT. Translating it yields CASSFGSASDTQYF.

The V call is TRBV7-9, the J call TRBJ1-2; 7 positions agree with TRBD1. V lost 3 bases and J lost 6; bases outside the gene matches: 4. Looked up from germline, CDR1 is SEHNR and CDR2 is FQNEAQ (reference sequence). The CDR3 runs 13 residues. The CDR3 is CASSFAGTDGYTF. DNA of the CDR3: TGTGCCAGCAGCTTTGCCGGGACAGATGGCTACACCTTC.

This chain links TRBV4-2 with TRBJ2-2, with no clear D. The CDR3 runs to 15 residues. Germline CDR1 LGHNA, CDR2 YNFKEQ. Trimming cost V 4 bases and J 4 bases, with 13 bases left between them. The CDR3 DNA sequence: TGTGCCAGCAGCCTTCGAGAGCCGGGCACCGGGGAGCTGTTTTTT. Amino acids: CASSLREPGTGELFF.

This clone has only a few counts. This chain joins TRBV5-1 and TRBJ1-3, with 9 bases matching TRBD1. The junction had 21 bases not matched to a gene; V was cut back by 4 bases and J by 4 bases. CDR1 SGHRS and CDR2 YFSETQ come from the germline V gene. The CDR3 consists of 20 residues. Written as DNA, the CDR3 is TGCGCCAGCAGCCCATCACTGCTAGGAGGACAGGGGAAAGTAGGAAACACCATATATTTT. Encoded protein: CASSPSLLGGQGKVGNTIYF. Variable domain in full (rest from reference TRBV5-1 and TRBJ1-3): KAGVTQTPRYLIKTRGQQVTLSCSPISGHRSVSWYQQTPGQGLQFLFEYFSETQRNKGNFPGRFSGRQFSNSRSEMNVSTLELGDSALYLCASSPSLLGGQGKVGNTIYFGEGSWLTVV.

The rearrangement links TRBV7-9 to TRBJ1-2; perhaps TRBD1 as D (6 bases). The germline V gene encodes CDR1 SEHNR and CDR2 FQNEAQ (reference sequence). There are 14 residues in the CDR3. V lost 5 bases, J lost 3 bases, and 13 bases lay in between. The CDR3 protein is CASSQTGVDYGYTF. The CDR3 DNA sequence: TGTGCCAGCAGCCAGACAGGAGTCGACTATGGCTACACCTTC.

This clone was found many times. The CDR3 loop is CAISARQGTLGEQYF. In DNA, the CDR3 is TGTGCCATCAGTGCCCGACAGGGAACTTTGGGCGAGCAGTACTTC. The chain couples TRBV10-3 to TRBJ2-7, with 7 bases fitting TRBD1. Germline V CDR1 and CDR2: ENHRY, SYGVKD. The CDR3 has 15 residues. Trimming cost V 4 bases and J 6 bases; bases outside gene matches: 12.

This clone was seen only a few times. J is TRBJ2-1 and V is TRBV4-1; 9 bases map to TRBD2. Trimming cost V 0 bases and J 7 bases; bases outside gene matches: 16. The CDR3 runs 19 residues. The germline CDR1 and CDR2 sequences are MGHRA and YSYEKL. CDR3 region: CASSQEIFMAGGPKNEQFF. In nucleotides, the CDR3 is TGCGCCAGCAGCCAAGAAATTTTTATGGCGGGGGGGCCTAAGAATGAGCAGTTCTTC.

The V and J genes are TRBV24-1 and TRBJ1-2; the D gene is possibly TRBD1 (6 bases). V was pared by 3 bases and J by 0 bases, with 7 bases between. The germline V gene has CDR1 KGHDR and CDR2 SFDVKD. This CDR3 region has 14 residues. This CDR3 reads CATSDRTANYGYTF. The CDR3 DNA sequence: TGTGCCACCAGTGATCGGACAGCTAACTATGGCTACACCTTC.